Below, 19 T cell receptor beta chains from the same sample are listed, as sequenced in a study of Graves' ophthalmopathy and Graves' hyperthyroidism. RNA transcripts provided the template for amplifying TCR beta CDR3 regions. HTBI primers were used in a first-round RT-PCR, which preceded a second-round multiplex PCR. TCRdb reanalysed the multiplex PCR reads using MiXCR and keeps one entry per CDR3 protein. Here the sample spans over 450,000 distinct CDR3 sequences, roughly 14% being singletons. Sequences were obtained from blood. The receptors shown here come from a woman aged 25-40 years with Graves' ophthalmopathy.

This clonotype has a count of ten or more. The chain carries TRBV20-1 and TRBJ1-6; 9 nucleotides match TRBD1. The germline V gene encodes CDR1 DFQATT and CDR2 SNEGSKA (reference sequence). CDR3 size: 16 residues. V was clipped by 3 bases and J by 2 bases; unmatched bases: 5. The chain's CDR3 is CSARRGTGTYNSPLHF. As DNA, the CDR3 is TGCAGTGCTAGGCGGGGGACAGGGACCTATAATTCACCCCTCCACTTT.

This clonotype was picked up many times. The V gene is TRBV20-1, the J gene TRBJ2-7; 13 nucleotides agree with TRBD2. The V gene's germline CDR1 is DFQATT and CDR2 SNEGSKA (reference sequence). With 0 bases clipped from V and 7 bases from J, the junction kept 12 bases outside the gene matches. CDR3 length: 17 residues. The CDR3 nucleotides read TGCAGTGCTAGAGATAAGTCAACTAGCGGGAGGGTAGGGGAGCAGTACTTC. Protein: CSARDKSTSGRVGEQYF.

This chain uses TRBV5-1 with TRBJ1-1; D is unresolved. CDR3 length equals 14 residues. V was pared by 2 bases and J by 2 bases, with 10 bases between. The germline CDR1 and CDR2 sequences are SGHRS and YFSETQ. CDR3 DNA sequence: TGCGCCAGCAGCTTTTCGTTATACAACACTGAAGCTTTCTTT. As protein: CASSFSLYNTEAFF.

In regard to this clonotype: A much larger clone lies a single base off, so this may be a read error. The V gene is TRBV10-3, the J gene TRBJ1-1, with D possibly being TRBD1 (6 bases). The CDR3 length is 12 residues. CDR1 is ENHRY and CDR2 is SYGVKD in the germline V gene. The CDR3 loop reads CAIASGDTESFF. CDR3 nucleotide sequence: TGTGCCATCGCATCAGGGGACACTGAATCTTTCTTT.

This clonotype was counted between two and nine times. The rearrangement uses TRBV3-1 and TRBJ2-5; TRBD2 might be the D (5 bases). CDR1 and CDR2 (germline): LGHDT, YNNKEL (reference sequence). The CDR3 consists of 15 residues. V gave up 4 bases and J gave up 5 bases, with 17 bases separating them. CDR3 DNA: TGTGCCAGCAGCCTGAGGAGCTATCGAGGGGAGACCCAGTACTTC. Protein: CASSLRSYRGETQYF.

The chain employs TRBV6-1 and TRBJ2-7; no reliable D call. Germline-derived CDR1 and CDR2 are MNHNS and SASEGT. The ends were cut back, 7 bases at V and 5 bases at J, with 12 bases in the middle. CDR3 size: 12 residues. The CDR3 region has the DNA TGTGCCAGCAACTGGCAGAACGACGAGCAGTACTTC. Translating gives CASNWQNDEQYF.

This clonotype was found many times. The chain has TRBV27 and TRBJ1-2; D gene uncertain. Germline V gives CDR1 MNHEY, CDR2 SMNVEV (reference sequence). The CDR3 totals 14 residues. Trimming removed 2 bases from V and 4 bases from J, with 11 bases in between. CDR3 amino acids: CASSLNPGGYGYTF. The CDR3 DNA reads TGTGCCAGCAGTTTAAATCCGGGAGGCTATGGCTACACCTTC.

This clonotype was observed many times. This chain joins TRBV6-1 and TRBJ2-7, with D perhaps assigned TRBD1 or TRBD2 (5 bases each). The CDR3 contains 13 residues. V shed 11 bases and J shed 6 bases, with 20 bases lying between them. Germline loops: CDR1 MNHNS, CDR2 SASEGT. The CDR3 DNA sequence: TGTGCCTCAGCTAGCCAGGGCTCGTTCGAGCAGTACTTC. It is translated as CASASQGSFEQYF.

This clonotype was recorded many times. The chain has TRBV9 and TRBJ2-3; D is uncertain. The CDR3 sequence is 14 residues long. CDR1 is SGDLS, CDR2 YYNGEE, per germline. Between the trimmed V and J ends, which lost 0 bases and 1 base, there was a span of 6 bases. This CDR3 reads CASSVAVRTDTQYF. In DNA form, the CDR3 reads TGTGCCAGCAGCGTAGCTGTCCGCACAGATACGCAGTATTTT.

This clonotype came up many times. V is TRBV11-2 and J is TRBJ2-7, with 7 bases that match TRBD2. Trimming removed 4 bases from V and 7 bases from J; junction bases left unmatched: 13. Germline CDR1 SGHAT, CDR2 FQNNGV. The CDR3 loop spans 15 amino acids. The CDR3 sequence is CASSSGSMGGEEQYF. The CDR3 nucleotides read TGTGCCAGCAGCTCAGGGAGTATGGGAGGGGAAGAGCAGTACTTC.

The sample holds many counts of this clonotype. In DNA form, the CDR3 reads TGTGCCAGCAGTGGGGGTTGGGGGGGTAGTGAAGCTTTCTTT. Translating gives CASSGGWGGSEAFF. The chain joins TRBV25-1 to TRBJ1-1, with TRBD1 as a possible D gene (5 bases). The CDR3 length is 14 residues. The V and J ends lost 4 bases and 7 bases respectively, with 16 bases between them. CDR1 is MGHDK, CDR2 SYGVNS, per germline.

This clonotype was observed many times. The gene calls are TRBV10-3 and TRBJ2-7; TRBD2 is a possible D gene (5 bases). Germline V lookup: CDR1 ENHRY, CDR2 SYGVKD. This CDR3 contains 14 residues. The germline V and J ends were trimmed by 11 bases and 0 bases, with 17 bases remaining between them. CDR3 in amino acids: CACRGSGTSYEQYF. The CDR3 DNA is TGTGCCTGCAGAGGGAGCGGTACCTCCTACGAGCAGTACTTC.

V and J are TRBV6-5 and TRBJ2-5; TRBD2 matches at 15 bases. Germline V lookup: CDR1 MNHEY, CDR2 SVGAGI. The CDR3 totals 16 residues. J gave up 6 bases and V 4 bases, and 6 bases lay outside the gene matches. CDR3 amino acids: CASSFRTSGGVKTQYF. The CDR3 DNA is TGTGCCAGCAGTTTCCGGACTAGCGGGGGGGTAAAGACCCAGTACTTC.

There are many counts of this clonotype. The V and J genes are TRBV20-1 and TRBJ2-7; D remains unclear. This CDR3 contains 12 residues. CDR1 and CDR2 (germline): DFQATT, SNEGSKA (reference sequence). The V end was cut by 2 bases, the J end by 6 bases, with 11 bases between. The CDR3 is CSARPSWGEQYF. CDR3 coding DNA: TGCAGTGCTAGACCCTCATGGGGCGAGCAGTACTTC.

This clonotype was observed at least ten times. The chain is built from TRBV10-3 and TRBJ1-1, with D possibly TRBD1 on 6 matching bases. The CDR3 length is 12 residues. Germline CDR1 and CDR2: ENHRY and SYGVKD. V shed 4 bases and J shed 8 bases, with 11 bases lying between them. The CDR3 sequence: CAISVFGTEAFF. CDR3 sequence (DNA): TGTGCCATCAGTGTTTTTGGGACAGAAGCTTTCTTT.

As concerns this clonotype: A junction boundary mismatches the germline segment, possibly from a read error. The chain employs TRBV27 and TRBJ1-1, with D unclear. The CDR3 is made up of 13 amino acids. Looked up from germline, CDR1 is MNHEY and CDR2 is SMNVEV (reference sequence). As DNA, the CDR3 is TGTGCCGGCAGTTTAGGTGCGGGGTTGGAAGCTTTCTTT. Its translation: CAGSLGAGLEAFF.

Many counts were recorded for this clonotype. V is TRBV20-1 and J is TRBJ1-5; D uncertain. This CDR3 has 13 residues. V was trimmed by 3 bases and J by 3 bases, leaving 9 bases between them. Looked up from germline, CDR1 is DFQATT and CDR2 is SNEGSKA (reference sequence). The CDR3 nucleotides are TGCAGTGCTAGCAGTCAGGCCAATCAGCCCCAGCATTTT. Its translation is CSASSQANQPQHF.

The CDR3 nucleotides read TGTGCCACTTCACAGGGCTCTGGGGCCAACGTCCTGACTTTC. Protein sequence: CATSQGSGANVLTF. J is TRBJ2-6 and V is TRBV6-1; D possibly corresponds to TRBD1 (6 bases). The CDR3 consists of 14 residues. Germline-derived CDR1 and CDR2 are MNHNS and SASEGT. Trimming shortened V by 10 bases and J by 0 bases, and 10 bases separated the two germline ends.

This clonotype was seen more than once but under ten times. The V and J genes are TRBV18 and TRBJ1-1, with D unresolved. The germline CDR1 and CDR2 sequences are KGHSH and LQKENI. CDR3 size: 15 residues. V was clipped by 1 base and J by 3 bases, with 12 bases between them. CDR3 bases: TGTGCCAGCTCACCACGGCGGGGTGGAGACACTGAAGCTTTCTTT. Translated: CASSPRRGGDTEAFF.